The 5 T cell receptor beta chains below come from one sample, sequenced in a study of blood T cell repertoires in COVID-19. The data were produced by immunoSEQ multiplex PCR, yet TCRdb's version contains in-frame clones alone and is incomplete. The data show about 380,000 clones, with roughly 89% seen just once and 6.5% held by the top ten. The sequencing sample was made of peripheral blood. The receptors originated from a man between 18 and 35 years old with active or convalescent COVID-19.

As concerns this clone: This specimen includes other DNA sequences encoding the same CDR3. Here the CDR3 reads CASSLGDRGNTEAFF. DNA for the CDR3: TGTGCCAGCAGCCTGGGGGACAGGGGGAACACTGAAGCTTTCTTT. The chain joins TRBV11-1 to TRBJ1-1; 10 bases are shared with TRBD1. CDR1 SGHAT and CDR2 FQDESV come from the germline V gene (reference sequence). The CDR3 sequence is 15 residues long. The J segment lost 1 base and the V segment lost 5 bases, leaving 4 bases of the junction unmatched.

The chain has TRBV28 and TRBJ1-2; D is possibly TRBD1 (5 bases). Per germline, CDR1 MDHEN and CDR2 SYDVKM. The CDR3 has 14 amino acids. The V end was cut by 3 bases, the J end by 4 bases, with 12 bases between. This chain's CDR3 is CASSFPPRAYGYTF. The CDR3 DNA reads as TGTGCCAGCAGTTTCCCCCCCAGGGCCTATGGCTACACCTTC.

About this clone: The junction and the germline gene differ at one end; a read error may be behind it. CDR3 nucleotide sequence: TGTGCCAGCAGCGTAGGTGGGGCCAACGTGCTGACTTTC. Encoded protein: CASSVGGANVLTF. The chain employs TRBV9 and TRBJ2-6; possible D gene TRBD1, 5 bases. The CDR3 loop spans 13 amino acids. The germline gives CDR1 SGDLS, CDR2 YYNGEE.

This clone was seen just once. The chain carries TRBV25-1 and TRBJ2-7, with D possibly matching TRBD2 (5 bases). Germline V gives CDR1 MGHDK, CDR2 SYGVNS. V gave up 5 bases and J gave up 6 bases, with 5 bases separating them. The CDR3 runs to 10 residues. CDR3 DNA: TGTGCCAGCAGTAGCGGCGAGCAGTACTTC. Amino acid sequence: CASSSGEQYF.

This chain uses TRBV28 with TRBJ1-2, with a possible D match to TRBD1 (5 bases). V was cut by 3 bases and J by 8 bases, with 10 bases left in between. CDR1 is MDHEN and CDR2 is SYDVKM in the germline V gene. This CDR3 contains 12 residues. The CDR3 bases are TGTGCCAGCAGTTTCCGGGGGGACGGCTACACCTTC. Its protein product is CASSFRGDGYTF.